Listed below are T cell receptor beta chains from one sample, sequenced in a study of somatic mutations in cytotoxic T cells in rheumatoid arthritis. The protocol was immunoSEQ multiplex PCR, while the TCRdb copy is restricted to in-frame clones and leaves out a portion. The sample lists some 12,000 clones, nearly 80% occurring once. The sequenced material came from CD8+ T cells sorted from blood. These receptors came from a man aged 45-65 years in good health. CDR3s include the opening cysteine and the closing phenylalanine or tryptophan. The D gene is left open where the match is weak. Size is omitted from some rows. Given values are once, few, many or a class for expanded clones.

V: TRBV7-2; size: -; D: TRBD2; J: TRBJ2-1; CDR3: CASHTLGSGRVFYNEQFF; DNA: TGTGCCAGCCACACATTGGGCAGCGGGAGGGTTTTTTACAATGAGCAGTTCTTC
V: TRBV6-6; size: -; D: TRBD1; J: TRBJ1-5; CDR3: CASSQEDRGNQPQHF; DNA: TGTGCCAGCAGTCAAGAGGACAGGGGCAATCAGCCCCAGCATTTT
V: TRBV7-7; size: -; D: TRBD2; J: TRBJ2-1; CDR3: CASSLGGGNEQFF; DNA: TGTGCTAGCAGCTTAGGCGGGGGTAATGAGCAGTTCTTC
V: TRBV28; size: -; D: -; J: TRBJ1-2; CDR3: CASSLGQGDYGYTF; DNA: TGTGCCAGCAGTTTAGGTCAGGGAGACTATGGCTACACCTTC
V: TRBV9; size: -; D: -; J: TRBJ2-5; CDR3: CASSVDGGMETQYF; DNA: TGTGCCAGCAGCGTAGACGGAGGTATGGAGACCCAGTACTTC
V: TRBV7-9; size: -; D: -; J: TRBJ1-2; CDR3: CASSPAGGWGYTF; DNA: TGTGCCAGCAGCCCGGCGGGGGGTTGGGGCTACACCTTC
V: TRBV11-3; size: -; D: TRBD1; J: TRBJ2-1; CDR3: CASSSRDRGSYNEQFF; DNA: TGTGCCAGCAGCTCTAGGGACAGGGGTTCTTACAATGAGCAGTTCTTC
V: TRBV5-4; size: -; D: -; J: TRBJ2-2; CDR3: CASSLGPNTGELFF; DNA: TGTGCCAGCAGCTTAGGCCCTAACACCGGGGAGCTGTTTTTT
V: TRBV10-2; size: -; D: -; J: TRBJ2-1; CDR3: CASSEFGKQAKRNEQFF; DNA: TGCGCCAGCAGTGAGTTCGGAAAACAGGCTAAGAGGAATGAGCAGTTCTTC
V: TRBV27; size: -; D: -; J: TRBJ1-1; CDR3: CASSRLGWGAPLNTEAFF; DNA: TGTGCCAGCAGTAGATTGGGGTGGGGGGCCCCGTTGAACACTGAAGCTTTCTTT
V: TRBV27; size: -; D: TRBD2; J: TRBJ2-2; CDR3: CASSLLLTSLASGVVGGELFF; DNA: TGTGCCAGCAGTTTACTATTAACTTCCCTGGCTAGCGGGGTGGTAGGCGGGGAGCTGTTTTTT
V: TRBV11-2; size: -; D: -; J: TRBJ1-4; CDR3: CASSSPQGLGEKLFF; DNA: TGTGCCAGCAGCTCCCCCCAGGGGCTGGGTGAAAAACTGTTTTTT
V: TRBV28; size: -; D: -; J: TRBJ1-5; CDR3: CASSAPHLLGGNQPQHF; DNA: TGTGCCAGCAGTGCCCCCCATCTTCTCGGTGGCAATCAGCCCCAGCATTTT
V: TRBV28; size: -; D: -; J: TRBJ2-3; CDR3: CASSLWHSIPFTDTQYF; DNA: TGTGCCAGCAGTTTATGGCACTCGATCCCTTTCACAGATACGCAGTATTTT
V: TRBV4-1; size: -; D: -; J: TRBJ1-4; CDR3: CASSHEPVRFTNEKLFF; DNA: TGCGCCAGCAGCCATGAGCCCGTTAGATTTACGAATGAAAAACTGTTTTTT
V: TRBV4-3; size: -; D: -; J: TRBJ1-1; CDR3: CASSQERPDMNTEAFF; DNA: TGCGCCAGCAGCCAAGAGAGGCCGGATATGAACACTGAAGCTTTCTTT
V: TRBV7-3; size: -; D: TRBD2; J: TRBJ2-2; CDR3: CASTPQGGEAGELFF; DNA: TGTGCCAGCACCCCCCAGGGAGGGGAAGCCGGGGAGCTGTTTTTT
V: TRBV27; size: -; D: -; J: TRBJ2-2; CDR3: CARLSLGTNTGELFF; DNA: TGTGCCCGTCTCAGTTTAGGGACGAACACCGGGGAGCTGTTTTTT
V: TRBV28; size: -; D: -; J: TRBJ2-5; CDR3: CASSSRGGETQYF; DNA: TGTGCCAGCAGTTCCAGGGGGGGCGAGACCCAGTACTTC
V: TRBV14; size: -; D: -; J: TRBJ1-2; CDR3: CASSLSGLQSYGYTF; DNA: TGTGCCAGCAGCCTGTCAGGGCTTCAAAGCTATGGCTACACCTTC
V: TRBV19; size: -; D: TRBD2; J: TRBJ2-1; CDR3: CAATGTRESGEQFF; DNA: TGTGCCGCGACGGGGACTAGGGAGTCGGGTGAGCAGTTCTTC
V: TRBV7-6; size: -; D: TRBD1; J: TRBJ2-2; CDR3: CASSVQGDNTGELFF; DNA: TGTGCCAGCAGCGTACAGGGGGACAACACCGGGGAGCTGTTTTTT
V: TRBV10-2; size: few; D: -; J: TRBJ2-2; CDR3: CASSGSWELFF; DNA: TGCGCCAGCAGTGGATCCTGGGAGCTGTTTTTT
V: TRBV19; size: once; D: -; J: TRBJ1-6; CDR3: CASRARDYNSPLHF; DNA: TGTGCCAGTAGAGCAAGGGATTATAATTCACCCCTCCACTTT
V: TRBV6-5; size: -; D: -; J: TRBJ1-1; CDR3: CASSYLESGEAFF; DNA: TGTGCCAGCAGTTACTTAGAGAGTGGTGAAGCTTTCTTT
V: TRBV9; size: -; D: TRBD2; J: TRBJ2-7; CDR3: CASSVGGLTSTAEQYF; DNA: TGTGCCAGCAGCGTAGGGGGATTGACTAGCACTGCCGAGCAGTACTTC
V: TRBV6-5; size: -; D: -; J: TRBJ1-4; CDR3: CASSWGRINEKLFF; DNA: TGTGCCAGCAGTTGGGGACGGATTAATGAAAAACTGTTTTTT
V: TRBV5-6; size: -; D: -; J: TRBJ2-3; CDR3: CASSLAVSAHTQYF; DNA: TGTGCCAGCAGCTTGGCCGTGTCAGCTCACACGCAGTATTTT
V: TRBV21-1; size: -; D: -; J: TRBJ2-7; CDR3: CASSKGPRLARDDEQYF; DNA: TGTGCCAGCAGCAAAGGTCCTAGACTAGCCCGAGATGACGAGCAGTACTTC
V: TRBV7-9; size: -; D: -; J: TRBJ1-2; CDR3: CASRRGVINYGYTF; DNA: TGTGCCAGCAGACGTGGAGTCATCAACTATGGCTACACCTTC
V: TRBV11-3; size: few; D: -; J: TRBJ2-7; CDR3: CASSLRRLGSYEQYF; DNA: TGTGCCAGCAGCTTAAGGCGATTGGGCTCCTACGAGCAGTACTTC
V: TRBV7-6; size: few; D: TRBD2; J: TRBJ2-1; CDR3: CASSPPSGRAGYEQFF; DNA: TGTGCCAGCAGCCCACCAAGCGGGAGGGCCGGATATGAGCAGTTCTTC
V: TRBV7-9; size: few; D: -; J: TRBJ2-2; CDR3: CASSLEPGPVTGELFF; DNA: TGTGCCAGCAGCTTAGAGCCGGGACCTGTCACCGGGGAGCTGTTTTTT
V: TRBV5-5; size: -; D: -; J: TRBJ1-2; CDR3: CASSFLDGANYGYTF; DNA: TGTGCCAGCAGCTTCCTCGACGGAGCTAACTATGGCTACACCTTC
V: TRBV7-9; size: -; D: TRBD1; J: TRBJ1-4; CDR3: CASRGQGEADEKLFF; DNA: TGTGCCAGCAGGGGACAGGGGGAGGCTGATGAAAAACTGTTTTTT
V: TRBV29-1; size: -; D: TRBD2; J: TRBJ2-1; CDR3: CSVEAPIAGASYNEQFF; DNA: TGCAGCGTTGAAGCCCCCATAGCGGGAGCGTCCTACAATGAGCAGTTCTTC
V: TRBV13; size: -; D: TRBD2; J: TRBJ2-5; CDR3: CASSLRASSLAGGETQYF; DNA: TGTGCCAGCAGCTTACGGGCCTCGTCCCTAGCGGGAGGTGAGACCCAGTACTTC
V: TRBV5-6; size: -; D: -; J: TRBJ1-1; CDR3: CASSRHRNLMNTEAFF; DNA: TGTGCCAGCAGCCGTCACAGGAACCTCATGAACACTGAAGCTTTCTTT
V: TRBV4-1; size: -; D: TRBD1; J: TRBJ1-4; CDR3: CASSPGQVYFATNEKLFF; DNA: TGCGCCAGCAGCCCGGGACAGGTTTATTTCGCAACTAATGAAAAACTGTTTTTT